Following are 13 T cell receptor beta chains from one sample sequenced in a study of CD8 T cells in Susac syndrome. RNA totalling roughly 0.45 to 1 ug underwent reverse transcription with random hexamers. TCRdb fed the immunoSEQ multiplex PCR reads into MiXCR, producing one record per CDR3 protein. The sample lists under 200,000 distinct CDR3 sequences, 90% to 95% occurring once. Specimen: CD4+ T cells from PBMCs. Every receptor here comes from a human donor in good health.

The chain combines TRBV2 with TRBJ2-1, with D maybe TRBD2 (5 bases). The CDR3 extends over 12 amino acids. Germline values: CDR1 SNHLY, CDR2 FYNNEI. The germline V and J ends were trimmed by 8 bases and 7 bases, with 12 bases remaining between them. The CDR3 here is CASQYPGNEQFF. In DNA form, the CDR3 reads TGTGCCAGCCAATACCCGGGAAATGAGCAGTTCTTC. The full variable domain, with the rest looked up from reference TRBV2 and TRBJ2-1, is EPEVTQTPSHQVTQMGQEVILRCVPISNHLYFYWYRQILGQKVEFLVSFYNNEISEKSEIFDDQFSVERPDGSNFTLKIRSTKLEDSAMYFCASQYPGNEQFFGPGTRLTVL.

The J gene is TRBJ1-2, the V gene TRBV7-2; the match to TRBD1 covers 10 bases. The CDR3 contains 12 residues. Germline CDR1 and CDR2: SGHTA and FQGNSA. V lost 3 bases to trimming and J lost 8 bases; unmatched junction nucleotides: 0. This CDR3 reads CASSLDRGGYTF. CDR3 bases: TGTGCCAGCAGCTTGGACAGGGGGGGCTACACCTTC.

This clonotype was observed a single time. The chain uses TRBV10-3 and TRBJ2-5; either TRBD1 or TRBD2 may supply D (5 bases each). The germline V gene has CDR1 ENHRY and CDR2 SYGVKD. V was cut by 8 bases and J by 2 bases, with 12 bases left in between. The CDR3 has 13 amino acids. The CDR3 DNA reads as TGTGCCATCTCCGGGACGCCACAAGAGACCCAGTACTTC. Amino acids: CAISGTPQETQYF.

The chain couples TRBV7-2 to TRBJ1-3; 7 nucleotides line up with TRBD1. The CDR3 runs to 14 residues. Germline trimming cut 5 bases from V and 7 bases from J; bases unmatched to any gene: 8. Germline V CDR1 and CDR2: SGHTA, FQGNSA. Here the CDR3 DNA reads TGTGCCAGCAGCACAAACAGGGGTGCGAACACCATATATTTT. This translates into CASSTNRGANTIYF.

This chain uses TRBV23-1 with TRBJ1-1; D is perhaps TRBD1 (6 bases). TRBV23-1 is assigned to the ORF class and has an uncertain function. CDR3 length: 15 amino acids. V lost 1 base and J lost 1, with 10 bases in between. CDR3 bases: TGCGCCAGCAGTCAATTTAGGACAGCGAACACTGAAGCTTTCTTT. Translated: CASSQFRTANTEAFF.

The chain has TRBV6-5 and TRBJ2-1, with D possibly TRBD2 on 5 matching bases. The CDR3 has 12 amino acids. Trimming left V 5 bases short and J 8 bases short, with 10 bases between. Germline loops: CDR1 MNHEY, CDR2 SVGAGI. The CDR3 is CASSLAGYEQFF. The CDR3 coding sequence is TGTGCCAGCAGTCTAGCTGGCTATGAGCAGTTCTTC.

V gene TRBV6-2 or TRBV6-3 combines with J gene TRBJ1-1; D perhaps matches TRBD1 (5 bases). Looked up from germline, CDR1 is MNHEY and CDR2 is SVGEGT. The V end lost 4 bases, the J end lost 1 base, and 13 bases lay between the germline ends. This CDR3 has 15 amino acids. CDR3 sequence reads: CASSSPGRKNTEAFF. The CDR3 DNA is TGTGCCAGCAGTTCCCCGGGACGGAAGAACACTGAAGCTTTCTTT.

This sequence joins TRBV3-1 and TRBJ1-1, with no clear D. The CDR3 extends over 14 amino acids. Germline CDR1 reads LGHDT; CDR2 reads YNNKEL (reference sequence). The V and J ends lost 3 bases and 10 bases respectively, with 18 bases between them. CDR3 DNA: TGTGCCAGCAGCCACAACAATGGGCGTTCGGGAGCTTTCTTT. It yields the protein CASSHNNGRSGAFF.

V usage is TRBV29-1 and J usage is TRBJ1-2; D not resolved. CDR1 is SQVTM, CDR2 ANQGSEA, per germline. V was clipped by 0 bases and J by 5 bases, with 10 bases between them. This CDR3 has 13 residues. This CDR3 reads CSVEDRSQYGYTF. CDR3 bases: TGCAGCGTTGAAGATCGCAGCCAGTATGGCTACACCTTC.

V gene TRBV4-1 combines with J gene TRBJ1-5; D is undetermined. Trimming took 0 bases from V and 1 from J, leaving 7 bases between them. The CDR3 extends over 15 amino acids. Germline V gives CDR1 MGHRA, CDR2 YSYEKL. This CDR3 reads CASSQEGLSNQPQHF. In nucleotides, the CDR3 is TGCGCCAGCAGCCAAGAAGGTTTAAGCAATCAGCCCCAGCATTTT.

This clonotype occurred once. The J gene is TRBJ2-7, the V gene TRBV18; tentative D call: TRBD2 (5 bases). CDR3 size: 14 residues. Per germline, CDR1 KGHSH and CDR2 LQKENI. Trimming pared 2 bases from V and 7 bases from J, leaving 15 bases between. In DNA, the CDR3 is TGTGCCAGCTCACCATCGGCGGGCCTCGGGGAGCAGTACTTC. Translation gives CASSPSAGLGEQYF.

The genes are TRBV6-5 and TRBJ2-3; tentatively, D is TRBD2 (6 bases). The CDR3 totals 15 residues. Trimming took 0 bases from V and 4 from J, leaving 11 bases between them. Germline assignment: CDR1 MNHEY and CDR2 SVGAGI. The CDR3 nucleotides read TGTGCCAGCAGTTACTCGACGGGGGTGGCAGATACGCAGTATTTT. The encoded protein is CASSYSTGVADTQYF.

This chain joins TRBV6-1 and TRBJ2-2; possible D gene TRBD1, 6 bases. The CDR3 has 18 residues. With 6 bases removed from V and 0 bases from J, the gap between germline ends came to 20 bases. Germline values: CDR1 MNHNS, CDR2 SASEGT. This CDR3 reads CASSKSSSGVANTGELFF. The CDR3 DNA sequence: TGTGCCAGCAGCAAGTCCTCGTCAGGGGTGGCGAACACCGGGGAGCTGTTTTTT.